These 20 T cell receptor beta chains were all obtained from the same sample, sequenced in a study of blood T cell repertoires in COVID-19. Only in-frame clones appear in the TCRdb table, and some are missing; sequencing was by immunoSEQ multiplex PCR. This table holds about 71,000 clones, about 86% found once. Sequences were obtained from peripheral blood. The receptors shown here come from a man between 50 and 59 years old with active COVID-19.

The chain is built from TRBV27 and TRBJ1-5; TRBD1 agrees at 10 bases. This CDR3 region has 14 residues. The germline gives CDR1 MNHEY, CDR2 SMNVEV (reference sequence). J gave up 6 bases and V 10 bases, and 9 bases lay outside the gene matches. The DNA of the CDR3 is TGTGCCACCGCCCCGGGACAGGGGTTTCAGCCCCAGCATTTT. It translates to CATAPGQGFQPQHF.

V usage is TRBV7-6 and J usage is TRBJ2-1, with TRBD2 identical over 10 bases. This CDR3 contains 16 residues. The trim removed 2 bases at V and 8 bases at J, leaving 9 bases unmatched. CDR1 is SGHVS and CDR2 is FNYEAQ in the germline V gene. CDR3 coding DNA: TGTGCCAGCAGCTTACCAGCGGGAGGGCCGGTCTATGAGCAGTTCTTC. Translating gives CASSLPAGGPVYEQFF.

Written as DNA, the CDR3 is TGTGCCAGCAGCGTAGAGGGGAACCCACAGGAGACCCAGTACTTC. It yields the protein CASSVEGNPQETQYF. The chain employs TRBV9 and TRBJ2-5; TRBD1 might be the D (5 bases). Germline V gives CDR1 SGDLS, CDR2 YYNGEE. V was shortened by 0 bases and J by 5 bases, with 14 bases between the two germline ends. The length of the CDR3 is 15 residues.

This chain joins TRBV3-1 (or the pseudogene TRBV3-2) and TRBJ2-5; TRBD2 matches 10 bases. The J segment lost 4 bases and the V segment lost 2 bases, leaving 4 bases of the junction unmatched. Germline-derived CDR1 and CDR2 are LGHDT and YNNKEL (reference sequence). The CDR3 is made up of 15 amino acids. The CDR3 region is CASSQLAGVPETQYF. CDR3 nucleotides: TGTGCCAGCAGCCAACTAGCGGGAGTTCCAGAGACCCAGTACTTC.

The rearrangement joins TRBV15 to TRBJ2-1; 8 positions match TRBD2. V dropped 0 bases and J dropped 12; count of bases not matched to a gene: 10. The CDR3 has 15 amino acids. Germline loops: CDR1 LNHNV, CDR2 YYDKDF (reference sequence). CDR3 in amino acids: CATSREGGSGIMQFF. Here the CDR3 DNA reads TGTGCCACCAGCAGAGAGGGTGGTAGCGGGATTATGCAGTTCTTC. The whole variable domain, filled in from reference TRBV15 and TRBJ2-1, reads DAMVIQNPRYQVTQFGKPVTLSCSQTLNHNVMYWYQQKSSQAPKLLFHYYDKDFNNEADTPDNFQSRRPNTSFCFLDIRSPGLGDTAMYLCATSREGGSGIMQFFGPGTRLTVL.

The CDR3 DNA follows: TGCGCCAGCAGCTTGCGACAGGGGGTCGGGGCCAACGTCCTGACTTTC. Its translation is CASSLRQGVGANVLTF. The chain couples TRBV5-1 to TRBJ2-6; 9 nucleotides line up with TRBD1. The germline V gene has CDR1 SGHRS and CDR2 YFSETQ. The CDR3 is 16 amino acids. V was clipped by 1 base and J by 4 bases; unmatched bases: 3.

The chain couples TRBV6-1 to TRBJ2-7; a possible D gene is TRBD1 (5 bases). With 2 bases removed from V and 3 bases from J, the gap between germline ends came to 11 bases. Germline CDR1 and CDR2: MNHNS and SASEGT. This CDR3 comprises 14 residues. The CDR3 protein is CASSESRDLYEQYF. The CDR3 nucleotides are TGTGCCAGCAGTGAATCCAGGGATCTCTACGAGCAGTACTTC.

This clone has a single count. The genes are TRBV25-1 and TRBJ2-3, with 7 bases fitting TRBD2. The junction had 7 bases not matched to a gene; V was cut back by 8 bases and J by 2 bases. Germline V gives CDR1 MGHDK, CDR2 SYGVNS. The CDR3 runs to 14 residues. CDR3 in DNA: TGTGCCAGCGGGCTAGCGGACCACACAGATACGCAGTATTTT. Protein product: CASGLADHTDTQYF.

The chain couples TRBV18 to TRBJ1-1, with 7 bases aligning to TRBD1. The CDR3 is 16 amino acids. In germline, CDR1 is KGHSH, CDR2 LQKENI. The ends lost 1 base at V and 8 bases at J; junction bases unmatched: 13. CDR3 region: CASSPRDSRTKNEAFF. In DNA form, the CDR3 reads TGTGCCAGCTCACCACGGGACAGTCGGACCAAAAACGAAGCTTTCTTT.

The J gene is TRBJ2-3, the V gene TRBV12-3 or TRBV12-4; D perhaps matches TRBD1 (5 bases). The CDR3 loop spans 13 amino acids. With 6 bases removed from V and 1 base from J, the gap between germline ends came to 8 bases. The CDR3 DNA is TGTGCCAGCAGGACCAGGGGCACAGATACGCAGTATTTT. Translated, it gives CASRTRGTDTQYF.

The chain combines TRBV7-9 with TRBJ2-5; 12 bases align to TRBD2. The CDR3 length is 18 residues. CDR1 and CDR2 from the germline V gene are SEHNR and FQNEAQ (reference sequence). J gave up 5 bases and V 3 bases, and 13 bases lay outside the gene matches. CDR3 sequence: CASSFNHPSGGAYETQYF. The DNA for the CDR3 is TGTGCCAGCAGCTTCAACCACCCTAGCGGGGGGGCGTATGAGACCCAGTACTTC.

This clone showed up just once. V gene TRBV7-2 combines with J gene TRBJ1-5; D is unresolved. The CDR3 is made up of 13 amino acids. The germline CDR1 and CDR2 sequences are SGHTA and FQGNSA. V lost 0 bases, J lost 9 bases, and 9 bases lay in between. CDR3 region: CASSLARGGPQHF. DNA of the CDR3: TGTGCCAGCAGCTTAGCCCGGGGAGGGCCCCAGCATTTT.

The CDR3 spells CAWRDTSGSKTDTQYF. The CDR3 DNA sequence: TGTGCCTGGAGGGATACTAGCGGGAGCAAAACAGATACGCAGTATTTT. The rearrangement links TRBV30 to TRBJ2-3; 11 nucleotides align to TRBD2. The germline V gene encodes CDR1 GTSNPN and CDR2 SVGIG (reference sequence). This CDR3 is 16 amino acids long. The ends lost 3 bases at V and 3 bases at J; junction bases unmatched: 8.

This chain connects TRBV18 to TRBJ2-7; D gene uncertain. CDR1 is KGHSH and CDR2 is LQKENI in the germline V gene. This CDR3 is built from 12 residues. V was trimmed by 3 bases and J by 6 bases, leaving 9 bases between them. CDR3 sequence: CASSPQNGEQYF. CDR3 nucleotides: TGTGCCAGCTCACCCCAAAACGGCGAGCAGTACTTC.

The J gene is TRBJ1-5, the V gene TRBV19; D is possibly TRBD1 (5 bases). Trimming took 2 bases from V and 4 from J, leaving 15 bases between them. In germline, CDR1 is LNHDA, CDR2 SQIVND (reference sequence). This CDR3 contains 16 residues. The CDR3 DNA reads TGTGCCAGTAGTATAAGGGCGACAGAACGGAATCAGCCCCAGCATTTT. This sequence encodes CASSIRATERNQPQHF.

This chain connects TRBV6-1 to TRBJ1-5; D possibly corresponds to TRBD1 (5 bases). In germline, CDR1 is MNHNS, CDR2 SASEGT. V was cut by 3 bases and J by 3 bases, with 9 bases left in between. There are 14 residues in the CDR3. The CDR3 DNA is TGTGCCAGCAGTGACAGGGCGGACAATCAGCCCCAGCATTTT. It translates to CASSDRADNQPQHF.

V is TRBV14 and J is TRBJ2-1; 8 bases agree with TRBD2. The V gene end was trimmed by 3 bases and the J gene end by 2 bases; junction bases not matched to a gene: 3. Germline lookup yields CDR1 SGHDN and CDR2 FVKESK. The CDR3 spans 15 residues. This CDR3 reads CASSHLAGAYNEQFF. The CDR3, as DNA: TGTGCCAGCAGCCATCTAGCGGGTGCCTACAATGAGCAGTTCTTC.

This chain connects TRBV9 to TRBJ1-3, with D tentatively TRBD1 (6 bases). The V end lost 3 bases, the J end lost 0 bases, and 10 bases lay between the germline ends. The CDR3 sequence is 15 residues long. Germline V lookup: CDR1 SGDLS, CDR2 YYNGEE. The CDR3 protein is CASSAGHHSGNTIYF. In DNA, the CDR3 is TGTGCCAGCAGCGCGGGACACCACTCTGGAAACACCATATATTTT. The full variable domain, rest sourced from reference TRBV9 and TRBJ1-3, is DSGVTQTPKHLITATGQRVTLRCSPRSGDLSVYWYQQSLDQGLQFLIQYYNGEERAKGNILERFSAQQFPDLHSELNLSSLELGDSALYFCASSAGHHSGNTIYFGEGSWLTVV.

V gene TRBV2 combines with J gene TRBJ1-5; 7 bases line up with TRBD1. With V trimmed by 7 bases and J by 0 bases, 0 bases remained unmatched. This CDR3 is 13 amino acids long. Germline CDR1 reads SNHLY; CDR2 reads FYNNEI. The DNA of the CDR3 is TGTGCCAGCAACAGGGGTAGCAATCAGCCCCAGCATTTT. It codes for CASNRGSNQPQHF. Complete variable domain (other parts from reference TRBV2 and TRBJ1-5): EPEVTQTPSHQVTQMGQEVILRCVPISNHLYFYWYRQILGQKVEFLVSFYNNEISEKSEIFDDQFSVERPDGSNFTLKIRSTKLEDSAMYFCASNRGSNQPQHFGDGTRLSIL.

This chain connects TRBV6-2 or TRBV6-3 to TRBJ2-1; 10 bases agree with TRBD2. Germline-derived CDR1 and CDR2 are MNHEY and SVGEGT. Trimming cost V 6 bases and J 16 bases; bases outside gene matches: 9. CDR3 length: 12 amino acids. CDR3 loop: CASSFSSGGCFF. The CDR3 DNA is TGTGCCAGCAGCTTCTCTAGCGGGGGTTGCTTCTTC.